In its sample, the clone carrying this TCR beta chain was seen many times. The antigen remains undetermined. The germline CDR1 and CDR2 sequences are ENHRY and SYGVKD. CDR3 length: 12 amino acids. V shed 5 bases and J shed 0 bases, with 5 bases lying between them. The data are from a study of neurological immune-mediated disorders. General study results and limits: Patients with HTLV-1-associated myelopathy showed the most TCR clonal expansion. Those with multiple sclerosis showed the least, falling below healthy controls.

A 10-nucleotide random UMI tagged transcripts in template-switch 5'RACE cDNA synthesis. Via MiXCR, TCRdb re-called the 5' RACE reads, giving one row per CDR3 protein. The sample has some 46,000 distinct CDR3 sequences; approximately 10% are singletons. Sequenced input: PBMCs. This chain connects TRBV10-3 to TRBJ2-7; D is unresolved. This TCR came from a man aged 65-85 years with HTLV-1-associated myelopathy (HAM/TSP). Here the CDR3 reads CAISSSSYEQYF. The CDR3 DNA follows: TGTGCCATCAGTTCAAGCTCCTACGAGCAGTACTTC.